This is a list of T cell receptor beta chains from one sample in a study of cytomegalovirus exposure and HLA in healthy donors. This table comes from immunoSEQ multiplex PCR, and its TCRdb copy is limited to in-frame clones, with some not included. Here the sample spans about 140,000 clones, 80% being singletons. The sequencing input was PBMCs. The source of these receptors is a male donor in good health and CMV-seronegative. The CDR3 runs from the conserved cysteine through the conserved F or W. D genes are given only for firm matches. Clone size appears in some rows only: once, few, many, or a class for an expanded clone.

CDR3 protein,CDR3 DNA,clone size,D gene,V gene,J gene
CASSPLAGLIGEQFF,TGTGCCAGCAGCCCACTAGCGGGGTTAATAGGTGAGCAGTTCTTC,-,TRBD2,TRBV14,TRBJ2-1
CASSPLLGGGQTQYF,TGTGCCAGTAGCCCTCTGCTAGGGGGTGGACAGACCCAGTACTTC,-,-,TRBV19,TRBJ2-5
CASSLYRENTEAFF,TGTGCCAGCAGTTTATACAGGGAGAACACTGAAGCTTTCTTT,once,-,TRBV28,TRBJ1-1
CASTSKNSPLHF,TGTGCCAGCACCAGTAAGAATTCACCCCTCCACTTT,-,-,TRBV5-4,TRBJ1-6
CATSEVPRVNSPLHF,TGTGCCACTAGCGAGGTACCCAGGGTTAATTCACCCCTCCACTTT,-,-,TRBV28,TRBJ1-6
CASRGDRGGQPQHF,TGTGCCAGCAGGGGGGACAGGGGAGGGCAGCCCCAGCATTTT,-,TRBD1,TRBV6-1,TRBJ1-5
CASSFQYPPDRVPYEQYF,TGTGCCAGCAGTTTTCAATACCCACCGGACAGGGTGCCCTACGAGCAGTACTTC,few,TRBD1,TRBV28,TRBJ2-7
CASSLEGTQPQHF,TGTGCCAGCAGCTTGGAGGGAACTCAGCCCCAGCATTTT,-,-,TRBV7-2,TRBJ1-5
CASGLGQTANTEAFF,TGTGCTAGTGGTTTGGGCCAGACAGCGAACACTGAAGCTTTCTTT,-,-,TRBV12-5,TRBJ1-1
CASSGTGDSPLHF,TGTGCCAGCAGCGGGACAGGAGATTCACCCCTCCACTTT,-,TRBD1,TRBV9,TRBJ1-6
CASSSLGTSNYGYTF,TGCGCCAGCAGCTCACTAGGTACCTCTAACTATGGCTACACCTTC,-,-,TRBV5-1,TRBJ1-2
CAISDRGNIIAFF,TGTGCCATCAGCGACAGGGGGAATATCATCGCTTTCTTT,-,TRBD1,TRBV10-3,TRBJ1-1
CASSQMGGGATDTQYF,TGCGCCAGCAGCCAAATGGGCGGGGGGGCAACAGATACGCAGTATTTT,-,TRBD2,TRBV4-3,TRBJ2-3
CAWRPGQGRPDTQYF,TGTGCCTGGAGACCGGGACAGGGGAGACCAGATACGCAGTATTTT,-,TRBD1,TRBV30,TRBJ2-3
CASSVQGLFGEAFF,TGTGCCAGCAGTGTCCAGGGGCTTTTTGGTGAAGCTTTCTTT,-,-,TRBV6-5,TRBJ1-1
CASSLVGSRDEQYF,TGTGCCAGCAGCTTAGTCGGGTCTCGGGACGAGCAGTACTTC,-,-,TRBV7-2,TRBJ2-7
CASSSLGLPESGYTF,TGTGCCAGCAGCTCGCTGGGACTGCCCGAGAGTGGCTACACCTTC,few,-,TRBV7-9,TRBJ1-2
CASSQGQGRGFQETQYF,TGTGCCAGCAGCCAAGGTCAGGGTCGGGGGTTCCAAGAGACCCAGTACTTC,few,-,TRBV14,TRBJ2-5
CAITSGANEQFF,TGTGCCATCACTAGCGGGGCGAATGAGCAGTTCTTC,-,TRBD2,TRBV10-3,TRBJ2-1
CAWSFGQDEQYF,TGTGCCTGGAGTTTCGGACAGGACGAGCAGTACTTC,-,TRBD1,TRBV30,TRBJ2-7
CASSPRGAGGGEKLFF,TGTGCCAGTAGTCCTCGCGGGGCAGGGGGCGGTGAAAAACTGTTTTTT,-,TRBD1,TRBV19,TRBJ1-4
CASRTGYSPLHF,TGTGCCAGCAGGACAGGTTATTCACCCCTCCACTTT,-,-,TRBV2,TRBJ1-6
CASSLRGDNYGYTF,TGTGCCAGCAGCCTCCGGGGAGACAACTATGGCTACACCTTC,-,-,TRBV5-4,TRBJ1-2
CASSPLGGKETQYF,TGTGCCAGCTCACCACTGGGGGGGAAAGAGACCCAGTACTTC,-,TRBD2,TRBV18,TRBJ2-5
CASSTESSGNTIYF,TGTGCCAGCAGTACAGAGTCCTCTGGAAACACCATATATTTT,-,-,TRBV7-2,TRBJ1-3
CASSLGGEQYF,TGTGCCAGCAGCTTGGGCGGCGAGCAGTACTTC,-,-,TRBV5-4,TRBJ2-7
CASSLELAGGYPGATQYF,TGTGCCAGCAGCTTAGAGCTAGCGGGGGGCTATCCCGGAGCGACCCAGTACTTC,-,TRBD2,TRBV7-8,TRBJ2-5
CASSIGDRGALYF,TGTGCCAGTAGTATAGGGGACAGGGGCGCCCTTTACTTC,-,TRBD1,TRBV19,TRBJ2-5
CASSWGTAEAFF,TGTGCCAGCAGCTGGGGGACAGCCGAAGCTTTCTTT,-,TRBD1,TRBV5-6,TRBJ1-1
CASSPPGLGSGELFF,TGTGCCAGCAGCCCCCCGGGACTAGGATCCGGGGAGCTGTTTTTT,-,TRBD2,TRBV2,TRBJ2-2
CASSPRRGAYEQYF,TGTGCCAGCAGCCCCAGGCGGGGGGCCTACGAGCAGTACTTC,-,TRBD2,TRBV7-2,TRBJ2-7
CAISGGLTDTQYF,TGTGCCATCAGCGGGGGACTCACAGATACGCAGTATTTT,-,-,TRBV10-3,TRBJ2-3
CASSERGGGTYEQYF,TGCGCCAGCAGTGAGCGGGGGGGCGGTACGTACGAGCAGTACTTC,-,TRBD2,TRBV10-2,TRBJ2-7
CASSEVAGNYGYTF,TGTGCCAGCAGTGAAGTGGCGGGAAACTATGGCTACACCTTC,-,-,TRBV2,TRBJ1-2
CASSPGSGVSSYEQYF,TGTGCCAGCAGCCCAGGTTCAGGGGTAAGCTCCTACGAGCAGTACTTC,few,-,TRBV7-3,TRBJ2-7
CASSLWLDNEQFF,TGTGCCAGCAGCTTATGGCTAGACAATGAGCAGTTCTTC,-,-,TRBV7-2,TRBJ2-1
CASSYGTGGSYEQYF,TGTGCCAGCAGTTACGGGACAGGGGGCTCCTACGAGCAGTACTTC,once,TRBD1,TRBV6-6,TRBJ2-7
CASSLRGNAGELFF,TGTGCCAGCAGCTTGAGGGGTAACGCCGGGGAGCTGTTTTTT,-,-,TRBV5-6,TRBJ2-2
CASSPLYRDSGNTIYF,TGTGCCAGCAGCCCACTATACCGGGACTCTGGAAACACCATATATTTT,once,-,TRBV7-2,TRBJ1-3
CASSFSGGQTQYF,TGTGCCAGCAGTTTCTCAGGGGGGCAGACCCAGTACTTC,-,-,TRBV28,TRBJ2-5
CASSPPRDRGEQYF,TGTGCCAGCTCACCGCCTCGGGACAGGGGCGAGCAGTACTTC,-,TRBD1,TRBV18,TRBJ2-7
CASSLEVAAGGWEKLFF,TGTGCCAGCAGCTTGGAGGTTGCGGCAGGGGGTTGGGAAAAACTGTTTTTT,-,TRBD1,TRBV5-5,TRBJ1-4
CASASTRGYTGELFF,TGTGCCAGCGCCTCGACTAGAGGGTACACCGGGGAGCTGTTTTTT,-,-,TRBV7-6,TRBJ2-2
CASSPGTGKDEQYF,TGTGCCAGCAGCCCCGGGACAGGGAAGGACGAGCAGTACTTC,-,TRBD1,TRBV7-2,TRBJ2-7
CASSSPPDRGRGYGYTF,TGTGCCAGCAGCTCCCCTCCGGACAGGGGGCGGGGCTATGGCTACACCTTC,-,TRBD1,TRBV5-4,TRBJ1-2
CASSLTGTGSSYEQYF,TGTGCCAGCAGCTTAACCGGGACAGGGAGTTCCTACGAGCAGTACTTC,-,TRBD1,TRBV5-6,TRBJ2-7
CASSLQQGVGSEAFF,TGTGCCAGCAGCCTTCAACAGGGAGTGGGGTCTGAAGCTTTCTTT,-,-,TRBV7-3,TRBJ1-1
CAWSVQGAGEKLFF,TGTGCCTGGAGTGTACAGGGCGCGGGTGAAAAACTGTTTTTT,-,-,TRBV30,TRBJ1-4
CASIRSAGNFDSGNTIYF,TGTGCCAGTATCAGGTCGGCAGGGAACTTTGACTCTGGAAACACCATATATTTT,once,-,TRBV19,TRBJ1-3
CASSPSWGGGTEAFF,TGTGCCAGCAGCCCTAGCTGGGGTGGTGGGACTGAAGCTTTCTTT,-,-,TRBV27,TRBJ1-1
CAISESWDRGREQYF,TGTGCCATCAGTGAGAGCTGGGACAGGGGGCGGGAGCAGTACTTC,-,TRBD1,TRBV10-3,TRBJ2-7
CASRGDSIISYEQYF,TGTGCCAGCAGAGGGGACAGCATAATCTCCTACGAGCAGTACTTC,few,TRBD1,TRBV2,TRBJ2-7
CASSLAGTSEAFF,TGTGCCAGCAGCTTAGCCGGGACATCTGAAGCTTTCTTT,-,-,TRBV7-9,TRBJ1-1